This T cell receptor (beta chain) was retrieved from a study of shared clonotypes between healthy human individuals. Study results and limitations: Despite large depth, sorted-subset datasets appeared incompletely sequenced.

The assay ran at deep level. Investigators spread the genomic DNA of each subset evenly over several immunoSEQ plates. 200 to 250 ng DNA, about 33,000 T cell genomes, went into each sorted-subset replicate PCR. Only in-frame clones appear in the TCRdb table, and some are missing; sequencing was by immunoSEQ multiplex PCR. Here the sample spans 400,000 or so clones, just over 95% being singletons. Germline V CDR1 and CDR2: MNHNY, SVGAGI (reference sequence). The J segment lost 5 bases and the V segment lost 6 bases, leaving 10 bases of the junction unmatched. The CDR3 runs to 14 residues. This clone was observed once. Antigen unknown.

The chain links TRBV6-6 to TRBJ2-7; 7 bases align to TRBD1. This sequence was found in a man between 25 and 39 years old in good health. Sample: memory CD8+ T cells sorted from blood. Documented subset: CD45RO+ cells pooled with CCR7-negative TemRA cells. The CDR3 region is CASSTTGNLNEQYF. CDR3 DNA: TGTGCCAGCAGCACGACAGGGAATCTGAACGAGCAGTACTTC.